This entry concerns a single T cell receptor (beta chain). No antigen is known for it. Nothing much larger sits one base from this clone, and base qualities are not available. V and J are truncated by 5 bases and 8 bases respectively, leaving an intervening sequence of 9 bases. The cysteine opens and the phenylalanine closes a CDR3 of 11 amino acids. Left in the record is the CDR3 DNA by itself, 33 bases read in frame from the first base. The sample comes from a study of blood T cell repertoires in COVID-19 (TCRdb year 2020). As for the study more broadly: Samples covering the acute and convalescent phases of COVID-19 were provided by collaborators in the United States, Italy and Spain. The prospective study material was composed of cDNA or gDNA derived from T cells, B-cell-depleted T cells, or PBMCs. Deeply sampled blood TCRbeta repertoires from subjects exposed to, actively infected with, or recovered from COVID-19 were included in the dataset. The repertoires were released in a freely available public database meant as a resource for research on the immune response to SARS-CoV-2. The samples were drawn from the first 160 participants of the ongoing ImmuneRACE study and from 950 to 1,500 subjects provided by 6 global collaborators. The sample metadata nearly always contained a de-identified subject ID, COVID-19 status, age in years and sex. HLA class I and class II types, where available, came from metadata supplied by the sample provider rather than from assay-based typing. Study-wide findings and limitations: The amount of clinical and demographic metadata varied by source and participant and was provided uncurated.

TCRbeta CDR3 regions were amplified from genomic DNA using the immunoSEQ Assay, a bias-controlled multiplex PCR. Regarding the original processing steps: Within the assay, amplification of reference gene primers was used to estimate how many nucleated cells each sample contained. Sequence reads were collapsed and filtered to measure the absolute abundance of every unique TCRbeta CDR3 rearrangement. For each sample, productive Simpson clonality was calculated as the square root of Simpson's diversity index over productive rearrangements. The table comes from immuneACCESS by way of TCRdb, which keeps in-frame sequences with V and J called. Part of the clones is missing from these tables; in studies checked, under half for an unresolved V gene and the rest for unknown reasons. From that table come the V and J calls and clone size; the DNA was used to work out D and trimming. The sample table records about 51,000 clones; 85% to 90% of these occur just once. The ten largest account for about 4.2% of the sample.

Each collaborating institution followed its own protocols to collect whole blood in K2EDTA tubes. For TCRbeta analysis, collaborators shipped samples as frozen whole blood, isolated PBMCs, or DNA extracted from either of those sample types. The chain is encoded by TRBV12-3 or TRBV12-4 joined to TRBJ1-1; possibly the D gene is TRBD1, per 5 matching bases. The sequence was obtained from a man older than 75 with active COVID-19. The sample consisted of peripheral blood. DNA sequence: TGTGCCAGCAGTCCGGGGGTAGAAGCTTTCTTT. This yields the protein CASSPGVEAFF.